Shown below are 23 T cell receptor beta chains from a single sample sequenced in a study of shared clonotypes between healthy human individuals. Selected positively for CCR7 and CD45RO-negative, naive CD8 cells excluded terminally differentiated effector memory CD45RA+ cells. Generated by immunoSEQ multiplex PCR, the TCRdb table keeps only in-frame clones and is missing some. The sample has under 850,000 clones, around 93% seen once; the top ten hold around 24%. The specimen sequenced was naive CD8+ T cells sorted from blood. All receptors derive from a man aged 25 to 40 in good health.

The chain is built from TRBV4-2 and TRBJ2-7, with a weak D call TRBD2 (5 bases). The ends were cut back, 3 bases at V and 7 bases at J, with 10 bases in the middle. The germline CDR1 and CDR2 sequences are LGHNA and YNFKEQ. CDR3 length equals 12 residues. The CDR3 here is CASSHPTGEQYF. The DNA for the CDR3 is TGTGCCAGCAGCCACCCCACGGGAGAGCAGTACTTC.

The chain links TRBV11-2 to TRBJ2-7; 13 nucleotides match TRBD2. The V segment lost 5 bases and the J segment 2 bases; nucleotides outside the gene matches: 6. Germline loops: CDR1 SGHAT, CDR2 FQNNGV. The CDR3 runs to 16 residues. The CDR3 DNA is TGTGCCAGCAGCGCCAGACTAGCGGGAGGAACCTACGAGCAGTACTTC. It codes for CASSARLAGGTYEQYF.

The chain uses TRBV2 and TRBJ2-7; D gene uncertain. The CDR3 spans 16 residues. V was pared by 3 bases and J by 2 bases, with 17 bases between. Germline V lookup: CDR1 SNHLY, CDR2 FYNNEI. The CDR3 DNA reads as TGTGCCAGCAGTGAGCCGTCCGGACCCACCGCCTACGAGCAGTACTTC. As protein: CASSEPSGPTAYEQYF. The whole variable domain, remainder taken from reference TRBV2 and TRBJ2-7, is EPEVTQTPSHQVTQMGQEVILRCVPISNHLYFYWYRQILGQKVEFLVSFYNNEISEKSEIFDDQFSVERPDGSNFTLKIRSTKLEDSAMYFCASSEPSGPTAYEQYFGPGTRLTVT.

The chain joins TRBV7-8 to TRBJ2-7; D is undetermined. Trimming removed 4 bases from V and 0 bases from J, with 13 bases in between. From germline, CDR1 is SGHVS and CDR2 FQNEAQ. The CDR3 runs to 15 residues. CDR3 DNA: TGTGCCAGCAGCTCGCTAGATAGCCACTCCTACGAGCAGTACTTC. Translation gives CASSSLDSHSYEQYF.

The V and J genes are TRBV11-2 and TRBJ2-7; D unclear. The V gene lost 10 bases and the J gene lost 1 base, with 14 bases spanning the gap. The germline gives CDR1 SGHAT, CDR2 FQNNGV. The CDR3 spans 13 residues. CDR3 region: CATTASLSYEQYF. CDR3 bases: TGTGCCACCACAGCTTCATTATCCTACGAGCAGTACTTC.

CDR3 in amino acids: CASSGQGGDTQYF. The DNA of the CDR3 is TGTGCCAGCAGCGGACAAGGGGGGGATACGCAGTATTTT. The chain couples TRBV7-9 to TRBJ2-3, with D perhaps being TRBD1 or TRBD2 (6 bases each). This CDR3 is 13 amino acids long. Per germline, CDR1 SEHNR and CDR2 FQNEAQ (reference sequence). V lost 5 bases and J lost 6, with 12 bases in between. Drawing the rest from reference TRBV7-9 and TRBJ2-3, the complete variable domain is DTGVSQNPRHKITKRGQNVTFRCDPISEHNRLYWYRQTLGQGPEFLTYFQNEAQLEKSRLLSDRFSAERPKGSFSTLEIQRTEQGDSAMYLCASSGQGGDTQYFGPGTRLTVL.

The V and J genes are TRBV7-6 and TRBJ2-1; tentatively, D is TRBD1 or TRBD2 (5 bases each). Deletions cut 5 bases from V and 4 bases from J, with 18 bases between. CDR1 and CDR2 (germline): SGHVS, FNYEAQ. This CDR3 has 16 residues. The CDR3 spells CASSADPGRPYNEQFF. The DNA for the CDR3 is TGTGCCAGCAGCGCAGACCCGGGACGGCCTTACAATGAGCAGTTCTTC.

With regard to this clone: Other DNA sequences of this sample code for an identical CDR3. The chain links TRBV19 to TRBJ2-7; D is possibly TRBD2 (5 bases). V was trimmed by 6 bases and J by 1 base, leaving 7 bases between them. The germline V gene has CDR1 LNHDA and CDR2 SQIVND (reference sequence). CDR3 length: 12 residues. CDR3 coding DNA: TGTGCCAGTAGCGGAGGATCCTACGAGCAGTACTTC. This sequence encodes CASSGGSYEQYF. The variable domain in full, completed from reference TRBV19 and TRBJ2-7, reads DGGITQSPKYLFRKEGQNVTLSCEQNLNHDAMYWYRQDPGQGLRLIYYSQIVNDFQKGDIAEGYSVSREKKESFPLTVTSAQKNPTAFYLCASSGGSYEQYFGPGTRLTVT.

The chain uses TRBV29-1 and TRBJ2-7, with TRBD2 as a possible D gene (7 bases). The CDR3 spans 14 residues. Trimming removed 3 bases from V and 0 bases from J, with 12 bases in between. Germline CDR1 and CDR2: SQVTM and ANQGSEA. DNA of the CDR3: TGCAGCGTTGAGCGGCGGGGGCTCTCCTACGAGCAGTACTTC. It encodes CSVERRGLSYEQYF.

Concerning this clone itself: The same CDR3 also results from other DNA sequences found in this sample. This chain joins TRBV27 and TRBJ2-3; D is possibly TRBD2 (7 bases). This CDR3 contains 14 residues. The ends were cut back, 5 bases at V and 6 bases at J, with 15 bases in the middle. Germline CDR1 is MNHEY and CDR2 is SMNVEV (reference sequence). CDR3 amino acids: CASSPGGPTDTQYF. In nucleotides, the CDR3 is TGTGCCAGCAGTCCCGGGGGGCCGACTGATACGCAGTATTTT.

The rearrangement joins TRBV5-4 to TRBJ2-7; TRBD2 matches 11 bases. Germline loops: CDR1 SGHNT, CDR2 YYREEE (reference sequence). Trimming took 4 bases from V and 2 from J; bases not matched to a gene: 11. This CDR3 has 17 amino acids. The CDR3 nucleotides are TGTGCCAGCAGCCCTGGAGTAGCGGGAGGGCTAACCTACGAGCAGTACTTC. It specifies CASSPGVAGGLTYEQYF.

V is TRBV10-1 and J is TRBJ2-1, with TRBD1 matching over 8 bases. CDR1 and CDR2 from the germline V gene are WNHNN and SYGVQD (reference sequence). CDR3 length: 16 amino acids. Trimming took 3 bases from V and 5 from J; bases not matched to a gene: 9. CDR3: CASSERRQGANNEQFF. The CDR3 DNA sequence: TGCGCCAGCAGTGAAAGGAGGCAGGGGGCGAACAATGAGCAGTTCTTC.

V is TRBV5-1 and J is TRBJ2-1, with TRBD1 matching over 8 bases. After removal of 3 bases from V and 0 bases from J, the junction contained 5 bases not matched to a gene. The CDR3 has 16 amino acids. Germline CDR1 SGHRS, CDR2 YFSETQ. The DNA of the CDR3 is TGCGCCAGCAGCTCGAGGACAGGGAGCTCCTACAATGAGCAGTTCTTC. Translating it yields CASSSRTGSSYNEQFF.

The rearrangement links TRBV27 to TRBJ2-1; 7 nucleotides match TRBD1. Germline trimming cut 6 bases from V and 8 bases from J; bases unmatched to any gene: 10. Germline CDR1 is MNHEY and CDR2 is SMNVEV (reference sequence). This CDR3 comprises 14 residues. As DNA, the CDR3 is TGTGCCAGCAGCACAGGCTCAGGGGGTTATGAGCAGTTCTTC. Translating it yields CASSTGSGGYEQFF.

This chain joins TRBV7-9 and TRBJ2-1, with TRBD1 matching 8 bases. J gave up 2 bases and V 7 bases, and 4 bases lay outside the gene matches. This CDR3 region has 14 residues. Looked up from germline, CDR1 is SEHNR and CDR2 is FQNEAQ (reference sequence). CDR3 coding DNA: TGTGCCAGCATCTCGACAGGGGCCTACAATGAGCAGTTCTTC. Residues: CASISTGAYNEQFF.

V gene TRBV28 combines with J gene TRBJ2-7; unclear D gene. Germline CDR1 MDHEN, CDR2 SYDVKM. The ends were cut back, 3 bases at V and 0 bases at J, with 15 bases in the middle. The CDR3 runs to 16 residues. This CDR3 is CASSFPRAVSSYEQYF. The CDR3 DNA follows: TGTGCCAGCAGTTTCCCCCGGGCAGTAAGCTCCTACGAGCAGTACTTC.

The chain couples TRBV27 to TRBJ2-7, with D possibly TRBD2 on 5 matching bases. CDR1 and CDR2 from the germline V gene are MNHEY and SMNVEV (reference sequence). CDR3 length: 16 amino acids. Between the trimmed V and J ends, which lost 6 bases and 0 bases, there was a span of 18 bases. The CDR3: CASSRRRDMSSYEQYF. The DNA of the CDR3 is TGTGCCAGCAGCCGACGCCGGGATATGAGCTCCTACGAGCAGTACTTC.

CDR3 coding DNA: TGCGCCAGCAGTCCCAACAGGGCCCACTACGAGCAGTACTTC. This codes for CASSPNRAHYEQYF. The gene calls are TRBV4-3 and TRBJ2-7, with TRBD1 as a possible D gene (6 bases). This CDR3 comprises 14 residues. Per the germline V gene, CDR1 is LGHNA and CDR2 is YSLEER. Deletions cut 6 bases from V and 3 bases from J, with 15 bases between.

The genes are TRBV2 and TRBJ1-1; 8 bases are shared with TRBD1. CDR3 length equals 13 residues. J gave up 10 bases and V 3 bases, and 7 bases lay outside the gene matches. The germline CDR1 and CDR2 sequences are SNHLY and FYNNEI. The CDR3 is CASSDSGGIGAFF. The CDR3 DNA is TGTGCCAGCAGTGATTCAGGGGGCATAGGAGCTTTCTTT.

This chain links TRBV7-7 with TRBJ2-1; a possible D gene is TRBD2 (6 bases). This CDR3 contains 13 residues. V lost 5 bases to trimming and J lost 5 bases, with 10 bases between them. The germline V gene has CDR1 SSHAT and CDR2 FNYEAQ (reference sequence). The CDR3 here is CASSAGLHNEQFF. The DNA of the CDR3 is TGTGCCAGCAGCGCGGGACTTCACAATGAGCAGTTCTTC.

This sequence joins TRBV19 and TRBJ2-2; the D gene is possibly TRBD1 (6 bases). Between the trimmed V and J ends, which lost 10 bases and 1 base, there was a span of 16 bases. Germline loops: CDR1 LNHDA, CDR2 SQIVND (reference sequence). The CDR3 extends over 15 amino acids. Here the CDR3 DNA reads TGTGCCACACACCAGGGGTTAATGAACACCGGGGAGCTGTTTTTT. Translating it yields CATHQGLMNTGELFF.

V gene TRBV2 combines with J gene TRBJ1-5; maybe TRBD1 (5 bases). The CDR3 is made up of 15 amino acids. The germline CDR1 and CDR2 sequences are SNHLY and FYNNEI. V was trimmed by 8 bases and J by 2 bases, leaving 16 bases between them. CDR3 nucleotide sequence: TGTGCCAGCGTCCGGGACCAAAGAGGCAATCAGCCCCAGCATTTT. Translated: CASVRDQRGNQPQHF.

The rearrangement uses TRBV9 and TRBJ2-1, with D possibly matching TRBD2 (5 bases). Trimming cost V 0 bases and J 0 bases, with 7 bases left between them. This CDR3 region has 15 residues. Per the germline V gene, CDR1 is SGDLS and CDR2 is YYNGEE. This CDR3 reads CASSVAGISYNEQFF. The CDR3 DNA is TGTGCCAGCAGCGTAGCGGGGATCTCCTACAATGAGCAGTTCTTC.